The source of this T cell receptor beta chain is a study of OX40 agonist ivuxolimab in advanced cancers. The wider study: People who had prior anti-PD-1, anti-PD-L1 or anti-CTLA-4 therapy could take part, and 35% to 50% had some. Study results and limitations: Some of the lowest clonal expansion was seen in partial responders at 0.1-3.0 mg/kg.

Assay: immunoSEQ multiplex PCR; the TCRdb copy retains only in-frame clones and omits some. The sample yields over 80,000 clones, roughly 90% seen once. CDR1 is SGHNT, CDR2 YENEEA, per germline. J gave up 5 bases and V 5 bases, and 10 bases lay outside the gene matches. The CDR3 contains 16 residues. Regarding this clone: Antigen unknown.

The sampling schedule covered blood at baseline, cycle 4 day 1, and cycle 7 day 1. The source material was CD4+ or CD8+ T cells sorted from blood, sampled in a trial of the OX40 agonist ivuxolimab. The chain is built from TRBV11-3 and TRBJ2-5; 11 bases map to TRBD2. The clonotype comes from an adult with an advanced solid tumor such as melanoma, head and neck, liver or kidney cancer. This CDR3 reads CASSAGTSGWLETQYF. The DNA of the CDR3 is TGTGCCAGCAGCGCCGGGACTAGCGGTTGGTTGGAGACCCAGTACTTC.